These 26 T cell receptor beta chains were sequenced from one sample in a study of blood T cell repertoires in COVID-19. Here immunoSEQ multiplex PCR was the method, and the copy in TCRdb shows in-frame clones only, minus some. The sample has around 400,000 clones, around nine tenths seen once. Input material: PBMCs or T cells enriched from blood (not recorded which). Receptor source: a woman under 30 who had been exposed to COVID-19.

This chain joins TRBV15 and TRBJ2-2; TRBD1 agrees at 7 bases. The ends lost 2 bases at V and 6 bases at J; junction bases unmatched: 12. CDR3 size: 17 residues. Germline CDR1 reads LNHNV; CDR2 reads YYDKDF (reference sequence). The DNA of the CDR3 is TGTGCCACCAGCAGATTTTATACCGGGCAGGGGGCCGGGGAGCTGTTTTTT. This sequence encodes CATSRFYTGQGAGELFF.

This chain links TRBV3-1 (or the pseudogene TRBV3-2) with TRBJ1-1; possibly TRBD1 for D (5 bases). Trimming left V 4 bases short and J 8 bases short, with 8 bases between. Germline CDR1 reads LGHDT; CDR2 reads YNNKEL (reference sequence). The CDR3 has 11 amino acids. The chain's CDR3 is CASSLRTEAFF. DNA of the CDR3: TGTGCCAGCAGCCTACGGACAGAAGCTTTCTTT.

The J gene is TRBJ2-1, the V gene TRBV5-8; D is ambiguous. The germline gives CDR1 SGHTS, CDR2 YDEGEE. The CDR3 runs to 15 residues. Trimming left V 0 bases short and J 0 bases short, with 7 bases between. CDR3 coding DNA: TGTGCCAGCAGCTTGGGACTTCGCTCCTACAATGAGCAGTTCTTC. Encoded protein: CASSLGLRSYNEQFF.

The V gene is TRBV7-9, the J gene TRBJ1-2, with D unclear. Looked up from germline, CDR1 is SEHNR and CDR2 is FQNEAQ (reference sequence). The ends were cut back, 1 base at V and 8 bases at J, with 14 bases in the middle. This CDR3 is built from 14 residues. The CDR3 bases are TGTGCCAGCAGCTTAGACTTTGGACTGCGCGGCTACACCTTC. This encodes CASSLDFGLRGYTF.

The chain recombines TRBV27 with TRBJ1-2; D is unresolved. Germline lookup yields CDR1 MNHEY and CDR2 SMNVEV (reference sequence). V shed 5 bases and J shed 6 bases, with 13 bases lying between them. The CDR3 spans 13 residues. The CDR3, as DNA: TGTGCCAGCAGTAGTGATGGTACGGATGGCTACACCTTC. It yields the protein CASSSDGTDGYTF.

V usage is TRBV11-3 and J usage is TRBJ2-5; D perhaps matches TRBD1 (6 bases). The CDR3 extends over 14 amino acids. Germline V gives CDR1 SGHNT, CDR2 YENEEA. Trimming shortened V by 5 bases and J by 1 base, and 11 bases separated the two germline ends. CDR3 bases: TGTGCCAGCAGCCCGGGACACAGCCAAGAGACCCAGTACTTC. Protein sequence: CASSPGHSQETQYF. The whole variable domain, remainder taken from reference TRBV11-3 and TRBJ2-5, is EAGVVQSPRYKIIEKKQPVAFWCNPISGHNTLYWYLQNLGQGPELLIRYENEEAVDDSQLPKDRFSAERLKGVDSTLKIQPAELGDSAVYLCASSPGHSQETQYFGPGTRLLVL.

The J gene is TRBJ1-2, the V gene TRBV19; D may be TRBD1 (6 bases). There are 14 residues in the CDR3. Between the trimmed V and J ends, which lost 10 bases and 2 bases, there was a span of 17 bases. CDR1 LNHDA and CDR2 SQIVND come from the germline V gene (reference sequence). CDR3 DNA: TGTGCCACCCAAAACAGGGAGGGAAACTATGGCTACACCTTC. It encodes CATQNREGNYGYTF.

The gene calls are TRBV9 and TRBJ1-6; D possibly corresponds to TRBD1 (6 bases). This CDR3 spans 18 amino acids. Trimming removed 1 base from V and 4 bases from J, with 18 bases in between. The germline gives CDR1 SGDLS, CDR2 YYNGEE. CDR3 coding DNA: TGTGCCAGCAGCGTACGGGGAGGGGGGTCCCCTTATAATTCACCCCTCCACTTT. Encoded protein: CASSVRGGGSPYNSPLHF.

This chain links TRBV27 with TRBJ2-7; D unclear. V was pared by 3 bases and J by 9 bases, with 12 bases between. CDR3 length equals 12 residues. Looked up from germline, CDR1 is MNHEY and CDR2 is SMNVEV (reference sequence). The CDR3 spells CASSFDGTGQYF. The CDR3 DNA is TGTGCCAGCAGTTTCGATGGCACGGGGCAGTACTTC.

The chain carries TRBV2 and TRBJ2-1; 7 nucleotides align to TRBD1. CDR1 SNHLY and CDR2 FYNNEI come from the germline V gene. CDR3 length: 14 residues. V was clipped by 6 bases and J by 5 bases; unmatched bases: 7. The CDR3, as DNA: TGTGCCAGCAGGGGCCAGGGGGTCGACAATGAGCAGTTCTTC. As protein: CASRGQGVDNEQFF.

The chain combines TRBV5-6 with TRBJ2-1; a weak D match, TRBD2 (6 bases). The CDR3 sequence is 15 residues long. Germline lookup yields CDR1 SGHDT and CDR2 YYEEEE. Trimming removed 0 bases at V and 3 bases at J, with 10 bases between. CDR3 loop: CASSLGPGVYNEQFF. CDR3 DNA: TGTGCCAGCAGCTTGGGCCCGGGAGTCTACAATGAGCAGTTCTTC. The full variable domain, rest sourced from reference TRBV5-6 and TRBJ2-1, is DAGVTQSPTHLIKTRGQQVTLRCSPKSGHDTVSWYQQALGQGPQFIFQYYEEEERQRGNFPDRFSGHQFPNYSSELNVNALLLGDSALYLCASSLGPGVYNEQFFGPGTRLTVL.

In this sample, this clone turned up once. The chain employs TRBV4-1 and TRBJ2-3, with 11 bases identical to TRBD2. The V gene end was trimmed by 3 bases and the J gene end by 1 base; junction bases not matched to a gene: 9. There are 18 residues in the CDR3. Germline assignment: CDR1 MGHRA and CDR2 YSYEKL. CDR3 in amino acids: CASSHPTLTSGGTDTQYF. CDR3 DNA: TGCGCCAGCAGCCATCCCACACTGACTAGCGGGGGCACAGATACGCAGTATTTT.

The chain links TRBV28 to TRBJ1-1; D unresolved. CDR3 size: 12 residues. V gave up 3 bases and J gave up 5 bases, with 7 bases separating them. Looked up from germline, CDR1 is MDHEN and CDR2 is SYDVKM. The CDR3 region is CASSFAGTEAFF. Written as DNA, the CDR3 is TGTGCCAGCAGTTTTGCGGGGACTGAAGCTTTCTTT.

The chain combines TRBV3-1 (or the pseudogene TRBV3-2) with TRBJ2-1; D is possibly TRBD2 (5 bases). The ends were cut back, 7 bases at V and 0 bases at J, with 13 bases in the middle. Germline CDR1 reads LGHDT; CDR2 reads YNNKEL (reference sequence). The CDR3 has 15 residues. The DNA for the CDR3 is TGTGCCAGCACCTTTAGCGCCAGCTCCTACAATGAGCAGTTCTTC. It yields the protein CASTFSASSYNEQFF.

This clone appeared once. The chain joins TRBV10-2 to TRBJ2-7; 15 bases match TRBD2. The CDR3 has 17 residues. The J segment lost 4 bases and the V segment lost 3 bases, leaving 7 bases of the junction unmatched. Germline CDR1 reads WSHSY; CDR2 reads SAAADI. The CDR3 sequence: CASSDGLAGGPWYEQYF. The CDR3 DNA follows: TGCGCCAGCAGTGACGGACTAGCGGGAGGGCCTTGGTACGAGCAGTACTTC.

CDR3 nucleotides: TGTGCCAGCAGTTTGTTAGGGGGCAATACAGGCTACACCTTC. As protein: CASSLLGGNTGYTF. The chain recombines TRBV28 with TRBJ1-2, with 7 bases fitting TRBD1. V gave up 3 bases and J gave up 8 bases; unmatched junction bases: 9. Germline V lookup: CDR1 MDHEN, CDR2 SYDVKM. The CDR3 covers 14 residues.

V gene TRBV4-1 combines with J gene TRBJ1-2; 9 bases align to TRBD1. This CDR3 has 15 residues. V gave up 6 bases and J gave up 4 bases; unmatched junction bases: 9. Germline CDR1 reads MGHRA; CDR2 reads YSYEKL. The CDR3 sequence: CASRIIQGAGYGYTF. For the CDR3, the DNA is TGCGCCAGCAGAATTATACAGGGGGCCGGCTATGGCTACACCTTC.

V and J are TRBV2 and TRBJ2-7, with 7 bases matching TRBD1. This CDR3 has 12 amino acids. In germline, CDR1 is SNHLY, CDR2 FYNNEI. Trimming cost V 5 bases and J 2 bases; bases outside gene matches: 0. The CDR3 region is CASSQGAYEQYF. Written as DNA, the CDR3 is TGTGCCAGCAGTCAGGGGGCCTACGAGCAGTACTTC.

For the CDR3, the DNA is TGTGCCAGTACCCTGACTGGAAACACCGGGGAGCTGTTTTTT. Translation: CASTLTGNTGELFF. V usage is TRBV19 and J usage is TRBJ2-2; D is unresolved. Germline V gives CDR1 LNHDA, CDR2 SQIVND (reference sequence). This CDR3 spans 14 amino acids. V lost 7 bases, J lost 2 bases, and 11 bases lay in between.

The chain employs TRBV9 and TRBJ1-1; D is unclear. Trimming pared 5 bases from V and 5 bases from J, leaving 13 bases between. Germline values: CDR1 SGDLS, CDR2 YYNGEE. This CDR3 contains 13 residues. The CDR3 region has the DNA TGTGCCAGCAGGGAATTGGGAGGTACTGAAGCTTTCTTT. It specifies CASRELGGTEAFF.

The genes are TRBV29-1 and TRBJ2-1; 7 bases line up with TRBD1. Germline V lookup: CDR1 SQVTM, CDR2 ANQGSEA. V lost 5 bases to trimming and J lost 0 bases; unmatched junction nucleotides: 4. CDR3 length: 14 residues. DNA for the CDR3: TGCAGCGTTCCGACAGGGAGCTCCTACAATGAGCAGTTCTTC. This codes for CSVPTGSSYNEQFF.

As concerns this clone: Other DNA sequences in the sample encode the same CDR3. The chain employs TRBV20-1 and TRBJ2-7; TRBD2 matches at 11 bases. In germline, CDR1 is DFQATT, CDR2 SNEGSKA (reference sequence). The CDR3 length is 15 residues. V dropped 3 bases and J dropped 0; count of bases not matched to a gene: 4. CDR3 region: CSASGLAGGSYEQYF. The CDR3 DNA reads TGCAGTGCTAGTGGTCTAGCGGGGGGCTCCTACGAGCAGTACTTC.

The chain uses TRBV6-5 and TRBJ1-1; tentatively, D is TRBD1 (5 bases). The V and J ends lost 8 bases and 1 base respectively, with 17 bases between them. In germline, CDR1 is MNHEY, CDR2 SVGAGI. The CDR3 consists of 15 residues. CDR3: CASRTARQQNTEAFF. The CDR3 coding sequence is TGTGCCAGCCGAACAGCGAGACAGCAGAACACTGAAGCTTTCTTT.

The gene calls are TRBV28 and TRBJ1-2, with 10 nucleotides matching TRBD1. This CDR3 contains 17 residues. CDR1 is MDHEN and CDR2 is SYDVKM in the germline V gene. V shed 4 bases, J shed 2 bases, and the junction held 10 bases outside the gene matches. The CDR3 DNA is TGTGCCAGCAGTTCCCCTGGACAGGGGGGAGGGAACTATGGCTACACCTTC. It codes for CASSSPGQGGGNYGYTF.

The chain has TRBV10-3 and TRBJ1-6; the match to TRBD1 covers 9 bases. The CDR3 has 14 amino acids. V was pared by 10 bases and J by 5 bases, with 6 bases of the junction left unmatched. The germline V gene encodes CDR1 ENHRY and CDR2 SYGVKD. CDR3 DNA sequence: TGTGCCACGGCGGGACAGGGAAATAATTCACCCCTCCACTTT. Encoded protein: CATAGQGNNSPLHF.

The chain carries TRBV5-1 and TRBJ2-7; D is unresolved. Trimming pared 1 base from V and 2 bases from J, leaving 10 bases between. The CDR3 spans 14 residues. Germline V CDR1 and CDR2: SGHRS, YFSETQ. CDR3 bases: TGCGCCAGCAGCTTGCAATTGGCCGCCTACGAGCAGTACTTC. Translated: CASSLQLAAYEQYF. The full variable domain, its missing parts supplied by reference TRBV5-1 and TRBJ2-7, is KAGVTQTPRYLIKTRGQQVTLSCSPISGHRSVSWYQQTPGQGLQFLFEYFSETQRNKGNFPGRFSGRQFSNSRSEMNVSTLELGDSALYLCASSLQLAAYEQYFGPGTRLTVT.